Each of the 13 T cell receptor beta chains below was sequenced from the same sample in a study of T cells in Graves' hyperthyroidism and ophthalmopathy. Amplification targeted TCR beta CDR3 regions from RNA transcripts. An initial round of RT-PCR targeting the TCR CDR3 relied on the HTBI primer set. MiXCR, run by TCRdb on the multiplex PCR reads, gives a single entry per CDR3 protein. The sample consists of hundreds of thousands of distinct CDR3 sequences, around 17% of them appearing once. The sample comprised blood. Receptors were obtained from a woman aged 18-29 years with Graves' ophthalmopathy.

In its sample, this clonotype was seen many times. The rearrangement joins TRBV11-1 to TRBJ2-7, with TRBD1 as a possible D gene (5 bases). The germline gives CDR1 SGHAT, CDR2 FQDESV (reference sequence). The CDR3 runs 14 residues. Between the trimmed V and J ends, which lost 5 bases and 7 bases, there was a span of 18 bases. The chain's CDR3 is CASSPPGLKWEQYF. The CDR3 nucleotides are TGTGCCAGCAGCCCTCCAGGGTTAAAGTGGGAGCAGTACTTC. Using reference TRBV11-1 and TRBJ2-7 for the parts outside the CDR3, the full variable domain is EAEVAQSPRYKITEKSQAVAFWCDPISGHATLYWYRQILGQGPELLVQFQDESVVDDSQLPKDRFSAERLKGVDSTLKIQPAELGDSAMYLCASSPPGLKWEQYFGPGTRLTVT.

At least ten counts were recorded for this clonotype. The rearrangement links TRBV7-9 to TRBJ2-1, with 9 bases that match TRBD1. The CDR3 spans 16 residues. CDR1 is SEHNR and CDR2 is FQNEAQ in the germline V gene (reference sequence). V lost 5 bases to trimming and J lost 2 bases; unmatched junction nucleotides: 7. The CDR3 reads CASSPGTGSPYNEQFF. The CDR3 DNA is TGTGCCAGCAGCCCTGGGACAGGGTCGCCCTACAATGAGCAGTTCTTC.

The chain employs TRBV9 and TRBJ2-5; 8 nucleotides align to TRBD1. The CDR3 totals 15 residues. Germline CDR1 and CDR2: SGDLS and YYNGEE. The ends lost 1 base at V and 5 bases at J; junction bases unmatched: 7. The CDR3 nucleotides are TGTGCCAGCAGCGTAAATCCAGGGGGCTCGGAGACCCAGTACTTC. Protein product: CASSVNPGGSETQYF.

Many counts were recorded for this clonotype. V and J are TRBV2 and TRBJ2-1; D is ambiguous. Trimming shortened V by 1 base and J by 6 bases, and 10 bases separated the two germline ends. This CDR3 spans 14 amino acids. Germline-derived CDR1 and CDR2 are SNHLY and FYNNEI. CDR3: CASSEGSWGNEQFF. The CDR3 DNA is TGTGCCAGCAGTGAAGGTTCTTGGGGCAATGAGCAGTTCTTC.

This clonotype has at least ten counts. The rearrangement links TRBV5-5 to TRBJ1-4, with D unclear. The CDR3 runs 18 residues. V was pared by 4 bases and J by 0 bases, with 19 bases between. In germline, CDR1 is SGHKS, CDR2 YYEKEE (reference sequence). CDR3 in amino acids: CASSIGFVRVATNEKLFF. The CDR3 coding sequence is TGTGCCAGCAGCATAGGGTTTGTCCGGGTAGCAACTAATGAAAAACTGTTTTTT.

This clonotype was seen many times. Here the CDR3 reads CASSLRISRPDYNEQFF. In nucleotides, the CDR3 is TGTGCCAGCAGCTTAAGGATCTCGCGGCCAGACTACAATGAGCAGTTCTTC. The V gene is TRBV7-6, the J gene TRBJ2-1; D remains unclear. The CDR3 runs to 17 residues. The V gene's germline CDR1 is SGHVS and CDR2 FNYEAQ. V was shortened by 2 bases and J by 3 bases, with 17 bases between the two germline ends.

The table lists this clonotype with many counts. J is TRBJ2-7 and V is TRBV9; 9 bases map to TRBD2. J gave up 3 bases and V 0 bases, and 4 bases lay outside the gene matches. The CDR3 has 15 residues. Germline V CDR1 and CDR2: SGDLS, YYNGEE. CDR3 sequence reads: CASSVEPSGIYEQYF. In DNA form, the CDR3 reads TGTGCCAGCAGCGTAGAGCCTAGCGGGATCTACGAGCAGTACTTC. The variable domain in full, with the rest retrieved from reference TRBV9 and TRBJ2-7, is DSGVTQTPKHLITATGQRVTLRCSPRSGDLSVYWYQQSLDQGLQFLIQYYNGEERAKGNILERFSAQQFPDLHSELNLSSLELGDSALYFCASSVEPSGIYEQYFGPGTRLTVT.

The chain carries TRBV5-1 and TRBJ2-1; D remains unclear. The CDR3 has 15 residues. The germline gives CDR1 SGHRS, CDR2 YFSETQ. V dropped 0 bases and J dropped 3 bases, with 10 bases sitting between them. The CDR3 spells CASSLAADFYNEQFF. The CDR3, as DNA: TGCGCCAGCAGCTTGGCGGCAGATTTCTACAATGAGCAGTTCTTC. Filled out from reference TRBV5-1 and TRBJ2-1, the complete variable domain reads KAGVTQTPRYLIKTRGQQVTLSCSPISGHRSVSWYQQTPGQGLQFLFEYFSETQRNKGNFPGRFSGRQFSNSRSEMNVSTLELGDSALYLCASSLAADFYNEQFFGPGTRLTVL.

This clonotype was seen many times. This sequence joins TRBV7-9 and TRBJ2-1, with D unclear. CDR1 is SEHNR, CDR2 FQNEAQ, per germline (reference sequence). The V gene lost 6 bases and the J gene lost 4 bases, with 19 bases spanning the gap. This CDR3 region has 16 residues. CDR3 protein: CASRADFPTSYNEQFF. In nucleotides, the CDR3 is TGTGCCAGCAGAGCAGACTTCCCAACCTCTTACAATGAGCAGTTCTTC.

This clonotype was observed once. V gene TRBV29-1 combines with J gene TRBJ2-7; TRBD1 matches 10 bases. From germline, CDR1 is SQVTM and CDR2 ANQGSEA. The CDR3 has 11 residues. CDR3 DNA: TGCTCCACCGGGACAGGGGCTGAGCAGTACTTC. This codes for CSTGTGAEQYF.

This clonotype was picked up many times. The chain combines TRBV29-1 with TRBJ2-5, with 9 bases aligning to TRBD2. The CDR3 totals 14 residues. V dropped 4 bases and J dropped 5; count of bases not matched to a gene: 8. CDR1 and CDR2 (germline): SQVTM, ANQGSEA. CDR3 in DNA: TGCAGCGTTGGATGGGGGACTAGCCGGGAGACCCAGTACTTC. It is translated as CSVGWGTSRETQYF.

This clonotype was found many times. The rearrangement links TRBV5-6 to TRBJ2-4; 9 bases line up with TRBD2. Unmatched junction bases numbered 1, after V lost 0 bases and J lost 0 bases. This CDR3 region has 16 residues. Germline V gene lookup returns CDR1 SGHDT and CDR2 YYEEEE. DNA for the CDR3: TGTGCCAGCAGCTTGGTGACTAGCGGAGCCAAAAACATTCAGTACTTC. Translated: CASSLVTSGAKNIQYF.

Details on this clonotype: It may be a read error: a sequence one base away is much more abundant. The J gene is TRBJ1-3, the V gene TRBV5-8; a possible D gene is TRBD1 (5 bases). Trimming removed 6 bases at V and 0 bases at J, with 16 bases between. Looked up from germline, CDR1 is SGHTS and CDR2 is YDEGEE. This CDR3 region has 16 residues. CDR3 DNA sequence: TGTGCCAGCAATGCGGGGCAGCTCCTCTCTGGAAACACCATATATTTT. Residues: CASNAGQLLSGNTIYF.